This is a list of T cell receptor beta chains from one sample in a study of blood T cell repertoires in COVID-19. Assay used: immunoSEQ multiplex PCR; TCRdb lists only in-frame clones, some missing. The sample contains around 190,000 clones, about nine tenths of which appear only once. The sample comprised peripheral blood. These receptors were taken from a man aged 18 to 30 who had recovered from COVID-19. CDR3s include the opening cysteine and the closing phenylalanine or tryptophan. D genes are given only for firm matches. Only part of the rows carry a size: once, few, many, or a class if the clone is expanded.

J: TRBJ1-5
D: -
V: TRBV28
size: once
DNA: TGTGCCAGCAGTTTTGAGGGATTAGGCAATCAGCCCCAGCATTTT
CDR3: CASSFEGLGNQPQHF

J: TRBJ2-2
D: TRBD2
V: TRBV7-2
size: -
DNA: TGTGCCAGCAGCGGGAGGGCCTTTCTCGGGGAGCTGTTTTTT
CDR3: CASSGRAFLGELFF

J: TRBJ2-3
D: TRBD1
V: TRBV19
size: -
DNA: TGTGCCAGTAGTGTGGACAGGGTCGAAACGCAGTATTTT
CDR3: CASSVDRVETQYF

J: TRBJ1-1
D: -
V: TRBV29-1
size: -
DNA: TGCAGCGTTGAAGCATGGGGCCGGAACACTGAAGCTTTCTTT
CDR3: CSVEAWGRNTEAFF

J: TRBJ1-2
D: TRBD1
V: TRBV6-2/TRBV6-3
size: -
DNA: TGTGCCAGCAGTGCGGGACAGGCGTTAAGTGGCTACACCTTC
CDR3: CASSAGQALSGYTF

J: TRBJ2-7
D: -
V: TRBV11-2
size: once
DNA: TGTGCCAGCAGCTCCGTACGGGGTAGCCACGAGCAGTACTTC
CDR3: CASSSVRGSHEQYF

J: TRBJ1-4
D: TRBD1
V: TRBV7-9
size: -
DNA: TGTGCCAGCAGCCGGGACAGGTCTAATGAAAAACTGTTTTTT
CDR3: CASSRDRSNEKLFF

J: TRBJ2-1
D: TRBD2
V: TRBV4-2
size: -
DNA: TGTGCCAGCAGCCGTTCGTCTCTAGCGGGAGGAAATGAGCAGTTCTTC
CDR3: CASSRSSLAGGNEQFF

J: TRBJ1-5
D: -
V: TRBV6-6
size: -
DNA: TGTGCCAGCAGGGGGGGGGTGAACAATCAGCCCCAGCATTTT
CDR3: CASRGGVNNQPQHF

J: TRBJ2-3
D: TRBD2
V: TRBV9
size: -
DNA: TGTGCCAGCAGCCGTAGGGCGGGAGAAAGGACAGATACGCAGTATTTT
CDR3: CASSRRAGERTDTQYF

J: TRBJ2-2
D: TRBD2
V: TRBV27
size: once
DNA: TGTGCCAGCAGTTGGCTAGCGGGACGCACCGGGGAGCTGTTTTTT
CDR3: CASSWLAGRTGELFF

J: TRBJ2-5
D: -
V: TRBV27
size: once
DNA: TGTGCCAGCAGTTTATCGATTCGGGGGGCGCGAGAGACCCAGTACTTC
CDR3: CASSLSIRGARETQYF

J: TRBJ2-5
D: -
V: TRBV5-4
size: -
DNA: TGTGCCAGCAGCCTGACTAGGTTAGAGACCCAGTACTTC
CDR3: CASSLTRLETQYF

J: TRBJ2-3
D: TRBD1
V: TRBV5-3
size: -
DNA: TGTGCCAGAAGCACCAGAAGAAAAACAGGGGCAGGCTTTCCTAGCACAGATACGCAGTATTTT
CDR3: CARSTRRKTGAGFPSTDTQYF

J: TRBJ1-5
D: -
V: TRBV3-1/TRBV3-2
size: once
DNA: TGTGCCAGCAGCCAAGGGTCGCAGGGTGGCAATCAGCCCCAGCATTTT
CDR3: CASSQGSQGGNQPQHF

J: TRBJ2-7
D: -
V: TRBV7-9
size: -
DNA: TGTGCCAGCAGCTTGAGTCTCTACGAGCAGTACTTC
CDR3: CASSLSLYEQYF

J: TRBJ2-1
D: -
V: TRBV5-1
size: -
DNA: TGCGCCAGCAGTTCCGGTTCGTTAAGCTCCTACAATGAGCAGTTCTTC
CDR3: CASSSGSLSSYNEQFF

J: TRBJ1-2
D: -
V: TRBV20-1
size: few
DNA: TGCAGTGCTGGGCCAGGGCATGGCTACACCTTC
CDR3: CSAGPGHGYTF

J: TRBJ1-1
D: -
V: TRBV29-1
size: -
DNA: TGCAGCGGCCAACGCCTGGGGGCCGGAGAAGCTTTCTTT
CDR3: CSGQRLGAGEAFF

J: TRBJ2-5
D: TRBD2
V: TRBV6-5
size: -
DNA: TGTGCCAGCAGTTACTCGACTAGCGGGAGCCAAGAGACCCAGTACTTC
CDR3: CASSYSTSGSQETQYF

J: TRBJ2-3
D: -
V: TRBV13
size: -
DNA: TGTGCCAGCAGCTTTTCGACAGCCCAGACGCAGTATTTT
CDR3: CASSFSTAQTQYF

J: TRBJ1-2
D: -
V: TRBV28
size: -
DNA: TGTGCCAGCACCATAAGCGGGTCAGGGCAACTCCCCTATGGCTACACCTTC
CDR3: CASTISGSGQLPYGYTF

J: TRBJ1-1
D: TRBD1
V: TRBV10-3
size: -
DNA: TGTGCCATCAGTCCCAGGGGGCTGGATAGCACTGAAGCTTTCTTT
CDR3: CAISPRGLDSTEAFF

J: TRBJ1-1
D: -
V: TRBV19
size: -
DNA: TGTGCCAGTAGTATAAGCTACTCGGCTTTCTTT
CDR3: CASSISYSAFF

J: TRBJ2-2
D: TRBD1
V: TRBV6-2/TRBV6-3
size: -
DNA: TGTGCCAGCAGCAGGACAGGGGCTGACACCGGGGAGCTGTTTTTT
CDR3: CASSRTGADTGELFF

J: TRBJ1-2
D: -
V: TRBV5-6
size: -
DNA: TGTGCCAGCAGCCATGACAGGATCTCCTATGGCTACACCTTC
CDR3: CASSHDRISYGYTF

J: TRBJ1-1
D: -
V: TRBV7-2
size: -
DNA: TGTGCCAGCAGCGTTTCGATGGCCTCGGGAGGGGCTGAAGCTTTCTTT
CDR3: CASSVSMASGGAEAFF

J: TRBJ1-5
D: -
V: TRBV28
size: -
DNA: TGTGCCAGCAGTTTAGGTCAGGCCTATAGCAATCAGCCCCAGCATTTT
CDR3: CASSLGQAYSNQPQHF

J: TRBJ2-7
D: -
V: TRBV7-9
size: -
DNA: TGTGCCAGCAGCTTAGCCTCGGCTAGCTTTCTGGTCTACGAGCAGTACTTC
CDR3: CASSLASASFLVYEQYF

J: TRBJ1-1
D: -
V: TRBV27
size: -
DNA: TGTGCCAGCAGCCCAGGGGCCCTGAACACTGAAGCTTTCTTT
CDR3: CASSPGALNTEAFF

J: TRBJ2-1
D: -
V: TRBV28
size: -
DNA: TGTGCCAGCTCGAAGGGACTGGGTTACAATGAGCAGTTCTTC
CDR3: CASSKGLGYNEQFF

J: TRBJ2-2
D: -
V: TRBV11-2
size: -
DNA: TGTGCCAGCAGCTCATACACCGGGGAGCTGTTTTTT
CDR3: CASSSYTGELFF

J: TRBJ1-1
D: TRBD1
V: TRBV19
size: -
DNA: TGTGCCAGTATGAGGGATAGCCGTACAGGGGCAGCTTTCTTT
CDR3: CASMRDSRTGAAFF

J: TRBJ2-3
D: -
V: TRBV12-3/TRBV12-4
size: -
DNA: TGTGCCAGCAGTCAAACCACAGGGGATACGCAGTATTTT
CDR3: CASSQTTGDTQYF

J: TRBJ2-1
D: TRBD2
V: TRBV19
size: -
DNA: TGTGCCAGCCGACTAGCGGGAGCAAGTAATGAGCAGTTCTTC
CDR3: CASRLAGASNEQFF

J: TRBJ1-5
D: TRBD1
V: TRBV19
size: once
DNA: TGTGCCAGTACCGGACAGGGGAGCTTTAGCAATCAGCCCCAGCATTTT
CDR3: CASTGQGSFSNQPQHF

J: TRBJ2-5
D: TRBD1
V: TRBV7-8
size: -
DNA: TGTGCCAGCAGCCCCCGGACAGGGTCAATGAAAGAGACCCAGTACTTC
CDR3: CASSPRTGSMKETQYF

J: TRBJ2-5
D: TRBD1
V: TRBV28
size: -
DNA: TGTGCCAGCAGTCCAGGGGGACAGGGGACAGAGACCCAGTACTTC
CDR3: CASSPGGQGTETQYF

J: TRBJ2-5
D: -
V: TRBV28
size: -
DNA: TGTGCCACGGAGGGATTCGGGCCCCAAGAGACCCAGTACTTC
CDR3: CATEGFGPQETQYF

J: TRBJ2-2
D: -
V: TRBV7-9
size: -
DNA: TGTGCCAGCAGCCCAGGGTTCGCGAACACCGGGGAGCTGTTTTTT
CDR3: CASSPGFANTGELFF

J: TRBJ1-1
D: -
V: TRBV18
size: once
DNA: TGTGCCAGCTCACCGCGGAGCACTGAAGCTTTCTTT
CDR3: CASSPRSTEAFF

J: TRBJ2-2
D: -
V: TRBV18
size: -
DNA: TGTGCCAGCTCACCCGGACAGAGACACACCGGGGAGCTGTTTTTT
CDR3: CASSPGQRHTGELFF

J: TRBJ2-1
D: TRBD1
V: TRBV19
size: -
DNA: TGTGCCAGTAGTATCGGGACAGGGTCATCGGAGCAGTTCTTC
CDR3: CASSIGTGSSEQFF

J: TRBJ1-1
D: -
V: TRBV29-1
size: -
DNA: TGCAGCGTTGATGCGGGGCTTGGTGAAGCTTTCTTT
CDR3: CSVDAGLGEAFF

J: TRBJ2-1
D: -
V: TRBV18
size: -
DNA: TGTGCCAGCTCACCCGGCAGGGAACTCGATGAGCAGTTCTTC
CDR3: CASSPGRELDEQFF

J: TRBJ1-5
D: -
V: TRBV25-1
size: -
DNA: TGTGCCAGCAGTGAAAGAGGCGGCAATCAGCCCCAGCATTTT
CDR3: CASSERGGNQPQHF

J: TRBJ2-7
D: -
V: TRBV7-9
size: -
DNA: TGTGCCAGCAGCTTAGAAGTCCAGGCAGGGGAGCAGTACTTC
CDR3: CASSLEVQAGEQYF

J: TRBJ1-1
D: -
V: TRBV7-8
size: -
DNA: TGTGCCAGCAGCCCCGGAGCGGGCGCTGAAGCTTTCTTT
CDR3: CASSPGAGAEAFF

J: TRBJ1-3
D: -
V: TRBV12-1
size: -
DNA: TGTGCCAGCAGCTTTGGCCCAGGACAGGGAGGAACTGGAAACACCATATATTTT
CDR3: CASSFGPGQGGTGNTIYF

J: TRBJ1-1
D: -
V: TRBV7-2
size: -
DNA: TGTGCCAGCAGCTTAGCGAGGTCGGGTACTGAAGCTTTCTTT
CDR3: CASSLARSGTEAFF

J: TRBJ2-1
D: -
V: TRBV6-1
size: -
DNA: TGTGCCAGCAGTGAAGTTGTAGGGGGTAATGAGCAGTTCTTC
CDR3: CASSEVVGGNEQFF

J: TRBJ2-3
D: TRBD2
V: TRBV29-1
size: once
DNA: TGCAGCGTTGGCAATAGCGGGAGGGGAGATACGCAGTATTTT
CDR3: CSVGNSGRGDTQYF

J: TRBJ2-4
D: -
V: TRBV6-5
size: -
DNA: TGTGCCAGCATTTCGGACAGGGAGGGGAACATTCAGTACTTC
CDR3: CASISDREGNIQYF

J: TRBJ2-7
D: TRBD2
V: TRBV27
size: once
DNA: TGTGCCAGCAGTTCCCTAGCGGGAGGGGGCCCCTACGAGCAGTACTTC
CDR3: CASSSLAGGGPYEQYF

J: TRBJ2-1
D: TRBD2
V: TRBV6-5
size: few
DNA: TGTGCCAGCAGCCCGAATAGCGGGATGGGTGAGCAGTTCTTC
CDR3: CASSPNSGMGEQFF